Each of the 13 T cell receptor beta chains below was sequenced from the same sample in a study of patients and donors after allogeneic stem cell transplantation. One entry per CDR3 protein, called by TCRdb with MiXCR from the RT-PCR reads. The sample shows about 30,000 distinct CDR3 sequences, 7.5% to 9% of them seen only once. Material: blood, either unsorted or a sorted T cell fraction (not recorded which). The receptors shown here come from a human donor who was either an allogeneic HSCT recipient or a stem cell or donor lymphocyte infusion donor (not recorded which). It is not recorded whose cells these are; they may come from a transplant donor.

This clonotype was seen many times. This chain connects TRBV28 to TRBJ2-7; possibly TRBD1 or TRBD2 for D (5 bases each). Trimming removed 7 bases at V and 3 bases at J, with 19 bases between. This CDR3 is 15 amino acids long. Germline V CDR1 and CDR2: MDHEN, SYDVKM. CDR3: CASNVPGTGLYEQYF. The CDR3 DNA reads as TGTGCCAGCAATGTACCCGGGACGGGGCTCTACGAGCAGTACTTC.

This clonotype occurred a few times. The chain joins TRBV19 to TRBJ2-1; TRBD2 might be the D (5 bases). Germline V gene lookup returns CDR1 LNHDA and CDR2 SQIVND (reference sequence). The CDR3 totals 13 residues. In DNA form, the CDR3 reads TGTGTCCGCATCGAAAAGGACTCCGATGAGCAGTTCTTC. This gives the protein CVRIEKDSDEQFF.

This clonotype has a count of ten or more. The CDR3 region is CASSPPDRSNEQFF. CDR3 nucleotide sequence: TGTGCCAGCAGTCCCCCGGACCGCAGCAATGAGCAGTTCTTC. V is TRBV28 and J is TRBJ2-1; the D is unclear. Germline CDR1 is MDHEN and CDR2 is SYDVKM. Deletions cut 5 bases from V and 6 bases from J, with 14 bases between. CDR3 length equals 14 residues.

This clonotype is judged medium-sized. The rearrangement uses TRBV12-3 or TRBV12-4 and TRBJ2-7; 10 positions match TRBD1. The CDR3 runs to 12 residues. With 6 bases clipped from V and 4 bases from J, the junction kept 0 bases outside the gene matches. The CDR3 spells CASRGQGYEQYF. CDR3 sequence (DNA): TGTGCCAGCAGGGGACAGGGGTACGAGCAGTACTTC.

The genes are TRBV10-2 and TRBJ2-7, with 11 bases fitting TRBD2. The germline V gene has CDR1 WSHSY and CDR2 SAAADI. There are 15 residues in the CDR3. V lost 2 bases and J lost 6; bases outside the gene matches: 6. CDR3 residues: CASSEITSGSLEQYF. Written as DNA, the CDR3 is TGCGCCAGCAGTGAGATTACTAGCGGGAGTCTCGAGCAGTACTTC.

This clonotype showed up many times. V is TRBV6-1 and J is TRBJ1-1; 7 bases match TRBD1. Germline assignment: CDR1 MNHNS and CDR2 SASEGT. The CDR3 length is 14 residues. The V segment lost 4 bases and the J segment 0 bases; nucleotides outside the gene matches: 2. CDR3 bases: TGTGCCAGCAGTGCGGGACAGCTGAACACTGAAGCTTTCTTT. It translates to CASSAGQLNTEAFF.

The rearrangement uses TRBV3-1 and TRBJ2-6; D is possibly TRBD2 (6 bases). The CDR3 covers 16 residues. The germline V gene has CDR1 LGHDT and CDR2 YNNKEL (reference sequence). V was trimmed by 4 bases and J by 0 bases, leaving 10 bases between them. CDR3 region: CASSRRDFSGANVLTF. The CDR3 DNA is TGTGCCAGCAGCCGCCGGGACTTCTCTGGGGCCAACGTCCTGACTTTC.

V gene TRBV5-1 combines with J gene TRBJ1-2; no clear D gene. V was trimmed by 3 bases and J by 2 bases, leaving 14 bases between them. The CDR3 is 15 amino acids. CDR1 is SGHRS and CDR2 is YFSETQ in the germline V gene. The CDR3 DNA reads as TGCGCCAGCAGCTCGGGGTCGTCACAAAACTATGGCTACACCTTC. Translated, it gives CASSSGSSQNYGYTF.

This clonotype came up once. A much bigger clone sits one base away, suggesting this may be a read error. V is TRBV18 and J is TRBJ2-5; a possible D gene is TRBD1 (6 bases). Germline V lookup: CDR1 KGHSH, CDR2 LQKENI. This CDR3 has 14 residues. In nucleotides, the CDR3 is TGTACCAGCTCATCACAAAACAGGGTCGAGACCCAGTACTTC. Encoded protein: CTSSSQNRVETQYF.

This clonotype was picked up a small number of times. The V and J genes are TRBV9 and TRBJ2-3; 8 bases map to TRBD2. The CDR3 has 17 residues. The junction had 10 bases not matched to a gene; V was cut back by 0 bases and J by 4 bases. Per the germline V gene, CDR1 is SGDLS and CDR2 is YYNGEE. CDR3 amino acids: CASSVEGGGTSSDTQYF. CDR3 in DNA: TGTGCCAGCAGCGTAGAAGGGGGAGGGACTAGTTCAGATACGCAGTATTTT. Filled out from reference TRBV9 and TRBJ2-3, the complete variable domain reads DSGVTQTPKHLITATGQRVTLRCSPRSGDLSVYWYQQSLDQGLQFLIQYYNGEERAKGNILERFSAQQFPDLHSELNLSSLELGDSALYFCASSVEGGGTSSDTQYFGPGTRLTVL.

This clonotype is judged large. The genes are TRBV20-1 and TRBJ2-7; TRBD2 aligns across 8 bases. CDR1 is DFQATT and CDR2 is SNEGSKA in the germline V gene (reference sequence). The V segment lost 5 bases and the J segment 5 bases; nucleotides outside the gene matches: 11. The CDR3 has 14 amino acids. The CDR3 DNA reads TGCAGTGCTGCTAAACTTAGCGGGAACGACGAGCAGTACTTC. As protein: CSAAKLSGNDEQYF.

This clonotype was detected many times. The rearrangement links TRBV12-3 or TRBV12-4 to TRBJ2-3; TRBD2 aligns across 11 bases. The J segment lost 7 bases and the V segment lost 6 bases, leaving 3 bases of the junction unmatched. This CDR3 is built from 13 residues. The CDR3 nucleotides are TGTGCCAGCAGGACTAGCGGGACGAATACGCAGTATTTT. Encoded protein: CASRTSGTNTQYF.

This clonotype was found many times. The gene calls are TRBV10-1 and TRBJ2-4; D might be TRBD2 (6 bases). In germline, CDR1 is WNHNN, CDR2 SYGVQD (reference sequence). The ends were cut back, 2 bases at V and 5 bases at J, with 10 bases in the middle. The CDR3 consists of 14 residues. This CDR3 reads CASSEGGEENIQYF. In DNA form, the CDR3 reads TGCGCCAGCAGTGAGGGAGGGGAGGAAAACATTCAGTACTTC.